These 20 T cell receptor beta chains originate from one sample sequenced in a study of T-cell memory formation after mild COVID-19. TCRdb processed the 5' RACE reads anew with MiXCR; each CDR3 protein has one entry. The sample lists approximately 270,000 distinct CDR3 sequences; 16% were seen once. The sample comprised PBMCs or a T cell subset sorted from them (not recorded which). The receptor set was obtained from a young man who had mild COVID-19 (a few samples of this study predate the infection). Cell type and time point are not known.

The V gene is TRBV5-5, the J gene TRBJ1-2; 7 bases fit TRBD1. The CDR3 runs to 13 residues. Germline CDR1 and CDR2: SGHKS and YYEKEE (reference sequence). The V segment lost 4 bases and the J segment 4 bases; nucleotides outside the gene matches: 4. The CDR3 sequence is CASSAGGTYGYTF. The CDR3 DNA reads TGTGCCAGCAGCGCAGGGGGTACCTATGGCTACACCTTC.

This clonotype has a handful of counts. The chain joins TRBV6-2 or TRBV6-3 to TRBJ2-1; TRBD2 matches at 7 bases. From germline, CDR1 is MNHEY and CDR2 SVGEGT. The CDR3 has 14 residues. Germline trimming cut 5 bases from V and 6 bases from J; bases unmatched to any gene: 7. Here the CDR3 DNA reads TGTGCCAGCAGTGGCGGGGGATCCGTCAATGAGCAGTTCTTC. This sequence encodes CASSGGGSVNEQFF.

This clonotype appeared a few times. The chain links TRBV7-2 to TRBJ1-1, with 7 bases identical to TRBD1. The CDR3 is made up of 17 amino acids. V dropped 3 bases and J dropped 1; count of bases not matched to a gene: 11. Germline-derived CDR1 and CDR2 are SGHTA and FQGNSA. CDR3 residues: CASSLRSKGAKNTEAFF. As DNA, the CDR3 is TGTGCCAGCAGCTTGCGAAGTAAGGGGGCGAAGAACACTGAAGCTTTCTTT.

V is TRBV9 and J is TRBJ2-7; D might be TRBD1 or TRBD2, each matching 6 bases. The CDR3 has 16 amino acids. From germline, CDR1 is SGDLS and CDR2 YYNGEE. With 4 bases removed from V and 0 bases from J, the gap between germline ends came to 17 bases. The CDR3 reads CASSSGGGTVSYEQYF. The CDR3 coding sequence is TGTGCCAGCAGCTCCGGAGGGGGGACCGTCTCCTACGAGCAGTACTTC.

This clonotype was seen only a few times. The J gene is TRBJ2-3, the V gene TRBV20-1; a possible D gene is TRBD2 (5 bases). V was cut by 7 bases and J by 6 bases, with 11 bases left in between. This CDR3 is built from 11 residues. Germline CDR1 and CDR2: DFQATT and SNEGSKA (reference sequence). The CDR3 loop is CSVGVADTQYF. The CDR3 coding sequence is TGCAGTGTCGGGGTGGCGGATACGCAGTATTTT.

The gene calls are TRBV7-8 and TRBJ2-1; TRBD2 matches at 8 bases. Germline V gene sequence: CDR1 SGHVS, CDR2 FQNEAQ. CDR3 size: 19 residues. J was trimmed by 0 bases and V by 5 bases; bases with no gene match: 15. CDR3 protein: CASSPRRRGGASSYNEQFF. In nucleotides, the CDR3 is TGTGCCAGCAGCCCCCGCCGCCGGGGGGGGGCAAGCTCCTACAATGAGCAGTTCTTC. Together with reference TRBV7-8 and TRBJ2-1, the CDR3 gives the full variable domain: GAGVSQSPRYKVAKRGQDVALRCDPISGHVSLFWYQQALGQGPEFLTYFQNEAQLDKSGLPSDRFFAERPEGSVSTLKIQRTQQEDSAVYLCASSPRRRGGASSYNEQFFGPGTRLTVL.

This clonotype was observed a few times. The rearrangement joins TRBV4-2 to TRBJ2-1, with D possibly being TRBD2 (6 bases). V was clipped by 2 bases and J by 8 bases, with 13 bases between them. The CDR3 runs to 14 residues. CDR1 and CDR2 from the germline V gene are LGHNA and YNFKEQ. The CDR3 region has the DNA TGTGCCAGCAGCCAAAGAACTAGCCCCCATGAGCAGTTCTTC. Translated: CASSQRTSPHEQFF.

The CDR3 is CASSPREGGTQYF. The CDR3 region has the DNA TGTGCCAGCAGCCCCAGGGAGGGGGGGACCCAGTACTTC. The chain carries TRBV6-4 and TRBJ2-5, with TRBD2 as a possible D gene (7 bases). Per the germline V gene, CDR1 is MRHNA and CDR2 is SNTAGT. CDR3 length: 13 residues. V lost 6 bases to trimming and J lost 7 bases, with 15 bases between them.

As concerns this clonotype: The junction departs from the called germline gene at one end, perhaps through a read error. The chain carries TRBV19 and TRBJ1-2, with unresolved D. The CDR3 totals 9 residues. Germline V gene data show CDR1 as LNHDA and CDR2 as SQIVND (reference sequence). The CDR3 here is CASGQGYTF. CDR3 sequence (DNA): TGTGCCAGCGGGCAAGGCTACACATTC.

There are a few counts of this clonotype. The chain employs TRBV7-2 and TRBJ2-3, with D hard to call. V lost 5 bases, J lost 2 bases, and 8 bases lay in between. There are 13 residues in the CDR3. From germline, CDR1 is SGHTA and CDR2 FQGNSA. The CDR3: CASSPFLTDTQYF. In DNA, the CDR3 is TGTGCCAGCAGCCCTTTCCTCACAGATACGCAGTATTTT.

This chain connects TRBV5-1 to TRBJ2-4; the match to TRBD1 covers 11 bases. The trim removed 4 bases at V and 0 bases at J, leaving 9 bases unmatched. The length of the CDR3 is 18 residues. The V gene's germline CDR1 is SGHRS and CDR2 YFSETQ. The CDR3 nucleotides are TGCGCCAGCAGCCATTCCCCGGGACAGGGGGTAGCCAAAAACATTCAGTACTTC. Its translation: CASSHSPGQGVAKNIQYF.

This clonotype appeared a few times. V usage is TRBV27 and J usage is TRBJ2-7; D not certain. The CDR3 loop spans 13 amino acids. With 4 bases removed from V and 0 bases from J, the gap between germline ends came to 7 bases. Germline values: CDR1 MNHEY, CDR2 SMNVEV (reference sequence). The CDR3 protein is CASSSLSSYEQYF. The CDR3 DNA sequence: TGTGCCAGCAGTTCACTCAGCTCCTACGAGCAGTACTTC.

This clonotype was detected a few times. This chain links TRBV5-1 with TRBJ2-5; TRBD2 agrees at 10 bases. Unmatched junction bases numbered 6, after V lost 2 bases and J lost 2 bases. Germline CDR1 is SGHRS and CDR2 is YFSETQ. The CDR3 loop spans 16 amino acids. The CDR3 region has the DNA TGCGCCAGCAGCTTTCTAGCGGGGGCCAATCAAGAGACCCAGTACTTC. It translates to CASSFLAGANQETQYF. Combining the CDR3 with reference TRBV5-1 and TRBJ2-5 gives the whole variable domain KAGVTQTPRYLIKTRGQQVTLSCSPISGHRSVSWYQQTPGQGLQFLFEYFSETQRNKGNFPGRFSGRQFSNSRSEMNVSTLELGDSALYLCASSFLAGANQETQYFGPGTRLLVL.

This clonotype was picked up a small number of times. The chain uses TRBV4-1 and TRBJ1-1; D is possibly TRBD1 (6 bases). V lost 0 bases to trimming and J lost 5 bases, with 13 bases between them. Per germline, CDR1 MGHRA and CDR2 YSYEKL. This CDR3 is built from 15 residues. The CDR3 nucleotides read TGCGCCAGCAGCCAAGACCCCACAGGGCAGACTGAAGCTTTCTTT. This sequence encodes CASSQDPTGQTEAFF.

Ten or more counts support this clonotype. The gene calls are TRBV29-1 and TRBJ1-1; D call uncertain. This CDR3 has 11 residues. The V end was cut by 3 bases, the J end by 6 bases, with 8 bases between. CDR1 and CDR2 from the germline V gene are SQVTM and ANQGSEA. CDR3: CSVDRGAEAFF. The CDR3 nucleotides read TGCAGCGTTGATCGCGGAGCTGAAGCTTTCTTT.

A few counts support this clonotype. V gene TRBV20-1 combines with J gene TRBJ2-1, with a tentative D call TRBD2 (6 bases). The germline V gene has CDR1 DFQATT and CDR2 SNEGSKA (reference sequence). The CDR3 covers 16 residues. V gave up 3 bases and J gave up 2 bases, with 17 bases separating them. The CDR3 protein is CSARGGRRGAYNEQFF. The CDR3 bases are TGCAGTGCTAGGGGAGGAAGGCGGGGCGCCTACAATGAGCAGTTCTTC.

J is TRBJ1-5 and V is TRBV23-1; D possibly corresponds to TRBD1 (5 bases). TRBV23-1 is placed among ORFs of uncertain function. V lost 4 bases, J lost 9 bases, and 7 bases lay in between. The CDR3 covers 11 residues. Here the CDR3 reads CASSRGGPQHF. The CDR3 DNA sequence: TGCGCCAGCAGTCGGGGGGGGCCCCAGCATTTT.

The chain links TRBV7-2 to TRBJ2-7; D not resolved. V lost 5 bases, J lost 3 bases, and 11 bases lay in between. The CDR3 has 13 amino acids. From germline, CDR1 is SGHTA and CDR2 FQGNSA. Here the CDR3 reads CASSLPGHYEQYF. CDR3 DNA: TGTGCCAGCAGCCTACCGGGCCACTACGAGCAGTACTTC.

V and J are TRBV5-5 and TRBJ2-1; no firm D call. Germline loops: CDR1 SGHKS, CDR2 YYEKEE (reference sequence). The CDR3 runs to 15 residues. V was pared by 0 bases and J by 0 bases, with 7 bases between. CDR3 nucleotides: TGTGCCAGCAGCTTGGTCCTAGACTCCTACAATGAGCAGTTCTTC. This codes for CASSLVLDSYNEQFF.

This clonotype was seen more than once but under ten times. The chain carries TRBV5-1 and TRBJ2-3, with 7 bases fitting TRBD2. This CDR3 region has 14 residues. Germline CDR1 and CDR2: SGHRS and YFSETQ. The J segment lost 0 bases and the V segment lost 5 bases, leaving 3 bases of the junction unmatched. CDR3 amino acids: CASRSGASTDTQYF. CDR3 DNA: TGCGCCAGCAGGAGCGGGGCTAGCACAGATACGCAGTATTTT.